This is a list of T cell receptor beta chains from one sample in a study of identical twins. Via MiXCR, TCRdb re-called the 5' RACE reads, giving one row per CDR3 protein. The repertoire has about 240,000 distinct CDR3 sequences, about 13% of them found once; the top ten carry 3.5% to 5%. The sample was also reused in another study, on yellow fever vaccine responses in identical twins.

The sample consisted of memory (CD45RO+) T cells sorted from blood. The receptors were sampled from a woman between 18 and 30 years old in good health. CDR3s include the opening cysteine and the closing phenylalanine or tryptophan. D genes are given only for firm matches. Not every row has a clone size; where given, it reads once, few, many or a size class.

CDR3: CSVMGQSQETQYF; DNA: TGCAGCGTTATGGGACAGAGCCAAGAGACCCAGTACTTC; J: TRBJ2-5; size: few; D: TRBD1; V: TRBV29-1
CDR3: CASSPTSGSFDEQFF; DNA: TGTGCCAGCAGTCCGACTAGCGGGAGTTTCGATGAGCAGTTCTTC; J: TRBJ2-1; size: many; D: TRBD2; V: TRBV6-2/TRBV6-3
CDR3: CASRQAGTDNTGELFF; DNA: TGCGCCAGCAGGCAAGCCGGGACAGACAACACCGGGGAGCTGTTTTTT; J: TRBJ2-2; size: many; D: TRBD1; V: TRBV5-1
CDR3: CAGRGNTGELFF; DNA: TGTGCCGGAAGGGGCAACACCGGGGAGCTGTTTTTT; J: TRBJ2-2; size: few; D: -; V: TRBV6-2/TRBV6-3
CDR3: CSARGLAEYYEQYF; DNA: TGCAGTGCCCGGGGACTAGCGGAGTACTACGAGCAGTACTTC; J: TRBJ2-7; size: few; D: TRBD2; V: TRBV20-1
CDR3: CSASAQSINQPQHF; DNA: TGCAGTGCTAGTGCACAGAGCATCAATCAGCCCCAGCATTTT; J: TRBJ1-5; size: -; D: -; V: TRBV20-1
CDR3: CASSIGQRDYEQYF; DNA: TGTGCCAGTAGTATAGGTCAGAGAGACTACGAGCAGTACTTC; J: TRBJ2-7; size: -; D: -; V: TRBV19
CDR3: CSARFRLAPREQYF; DNA: TGCAGTGCTAGGTTCAGACTAGCTCCCCGCGAGCAGTACTTC; J: TRBJ2-7; size: few; D: TRBD2; V: TRBV20-1
CDR3: CASSRDRDSGANVLTF; DNA: TGTGCCAGCAGCCGGGACAGGGATTCTGGGGCCAACGTCCTGACTTTC; J: TRBJ2-6; size: -; D: -; V: TRBV21-1
CDR3: CSVDPGQGGADTQYF; DNA: TGCAGCGTTGACCCGGGACAGGGAGGGGCAGATACGCAGTATTTT; J: TRBJ2-3; size: many; D: TRBD1; V: TRBV29-1
CDR3: CASSLRVAGGNTGELFF; DNA: TGTGCCAGCAGCTTACGGGTAGCGGGGGGGAACACCGGGGAGCTGTTTTTT; J: TRBJ2-2; size: many; D: TRBD2; V: TRBV11-2
CDR3: CASKGGSATNEKLFF; DNA: TGTGCCAGCAAGGGAGGGTCGGCGACTAATGAAAAACTGTTTTTT; J: TRBJ1-4; size: few; D: -; V: TRBV2
CDR3: CASSLQGDGTDTQYF; DNA: TGTGCCAGCTCACTTCAGGGAGATGGCACAGATACGCAGTATTTT; J: TRBJ2-3; size: few; D: -; V: TRBV18
CDR3: CAISATGGPYNEQFF; DNA: TGTGCCATCAGTGCGACAGGGGGGCCCTACAATGAGCAGTTCTTC; J: TRBJ2-1; size: many; D: TRBD1; V: TRBV10-3
CDR3: CASRTGLAMGGELFF; DNA: TGTGCCAGCAGGACGGGACTAGCGATGGGTGGGGAGCTGTTTTTT; J: TRBJ2-2; size: many; D: TRBD2; V: TRBV2
CDR3: CATSDFGTADNEQFF; DNA: TGTGCCACCAGTGATTTTGGGACAGCAGACAATGAGCAGTTCTTC; J: TRBJ2-1; size: few; D: TRBD1; V: TRBV24-1
CDR3: CASSLAPLAGGPYNEQFF; DNA: TGTGCCAGCAGCTTAGCGCCTCTAGCGGGGGGGCCTTACAATGAGCAGTTCTTC; J: TRBJ2-1; size: -; D: TRBD2; V: TRBV11-1
CDR3: CASSSTGAGDTQYF; DNA: TGTGCTAGCAGTTCTACGGGGGCTGGAGATACGCAGTATTTT; J: TRBJ2-3; size: few; D: -; V: TRBV7-7
CDR3: CASSSTGEDSPLHF; DNA: TGCGCCAGCAGCTCGACAGGGGAGGATTCACCCCTCCACTTT; J: TRBJ1-6; size: many; D: TRBD1; V: TRBV5-1
CDR3: CASSRGTGTYNEQFF; DNA: TGTGCCAGCAGCCGGGGAACAGGGACCTACAATGAGCAGTTCTTC; J: TRBJ2-1; size: few; D: -; V: TRBV5-4
CDR3: CASSTGTGKTDTQYF; DNA: TGCGCCAGCAGTACCGGGACAGGGAAGACAGATACGCAGTATTTT; J: TRBJ2-3; size: many; D: TRBD1; V: TRBV5-1
CDR3: CASSHEGSYNEQFF; DNA: TGCGCCAGCAGCCACGAGGGCTCCTACAATGAGCAGTTCTTC; J: TRBJ2-1; size: -; D: -; V: TRBV4-3
CDR3: CASSLEGQNSNQPQHF; DNA: TGTGCCAGCAGCTTGGAGGGACAAAATAGCAATCAGCCCCAGCATTTT; J: TRBJ1-5; size: -; D: -; V: TRBV7-2
CDR3: CASSPTGYEQYF; DNA: TGTGCCAGCAGTCCTACAGGCTACGAGCAGTACTTC; J: TRBJ2-7; size: few; D: -; V: TRBV27
CDR3: CASSLDRDEQFF; DNA: TGTGCCAGCAGCTTAGACAGGGATGAGCAGTTCTTC; J: TRBJ2-1; size: many; D: -; V: TRBV11-3
CDR3: CASSYKGQSYEQYF; DNA: TGTGCCAGCAGTTACAAGGGACAAAGCTACGAGCAGTACTTC; J: TRBJ2-7; size: few; D: -; V: TRBV6-5
CDR3: CSVDLGNYGYTF; DNA: TGCAGCGTTGATTTGGGTAACTATGGCTACACCTTC; J: TRBJ1-2; size: -; D: -; V: TRBV29-1